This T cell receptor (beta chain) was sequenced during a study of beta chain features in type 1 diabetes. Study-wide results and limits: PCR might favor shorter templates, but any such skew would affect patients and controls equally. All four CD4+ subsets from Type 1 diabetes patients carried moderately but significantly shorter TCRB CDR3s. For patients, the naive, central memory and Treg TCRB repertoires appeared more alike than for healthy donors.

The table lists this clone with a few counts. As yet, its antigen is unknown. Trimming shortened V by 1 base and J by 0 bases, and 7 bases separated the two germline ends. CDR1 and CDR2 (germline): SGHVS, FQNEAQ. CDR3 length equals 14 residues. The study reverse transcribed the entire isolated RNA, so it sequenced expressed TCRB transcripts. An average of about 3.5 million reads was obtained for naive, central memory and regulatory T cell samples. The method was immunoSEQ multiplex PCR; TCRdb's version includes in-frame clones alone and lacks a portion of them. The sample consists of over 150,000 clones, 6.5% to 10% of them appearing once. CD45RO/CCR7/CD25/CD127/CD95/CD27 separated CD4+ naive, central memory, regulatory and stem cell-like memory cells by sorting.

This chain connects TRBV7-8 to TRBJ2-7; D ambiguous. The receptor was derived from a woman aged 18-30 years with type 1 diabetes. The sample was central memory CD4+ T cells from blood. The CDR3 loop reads CASSLVTGSYEQYF. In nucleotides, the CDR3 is TGTGCCAGCAGCTTAGTCACGGGCTCCTACGAGCAGTACTTC.